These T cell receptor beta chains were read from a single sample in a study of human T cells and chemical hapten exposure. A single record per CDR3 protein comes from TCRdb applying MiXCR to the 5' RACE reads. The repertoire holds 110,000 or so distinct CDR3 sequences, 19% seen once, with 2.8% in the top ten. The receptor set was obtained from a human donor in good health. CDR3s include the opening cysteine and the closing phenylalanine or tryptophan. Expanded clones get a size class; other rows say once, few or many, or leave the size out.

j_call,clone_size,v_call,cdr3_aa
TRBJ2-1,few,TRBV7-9,CASRRDEQFF
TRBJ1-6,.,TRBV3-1,CASSLEFIPDAYNSPLHF
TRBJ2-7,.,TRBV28,CASSLERALNEQYF
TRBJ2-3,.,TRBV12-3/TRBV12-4,CASSLGSRDTQYF
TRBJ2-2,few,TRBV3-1,CASSQRRQGTGELFF
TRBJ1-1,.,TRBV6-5,CASSWGTGEAFF
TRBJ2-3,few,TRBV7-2,CASSGQGADTQYF
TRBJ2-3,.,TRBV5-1,CASRPGGGTDTQYF
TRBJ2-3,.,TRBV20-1,CSARVAGVTDTQYF
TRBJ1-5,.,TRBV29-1,CSVAQGSGNQPQHF
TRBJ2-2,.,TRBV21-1,CASIGRGTGELFF
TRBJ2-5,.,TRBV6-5,CASSRTFQETQYF
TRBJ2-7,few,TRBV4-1,CASSYPGQGVYEQYF
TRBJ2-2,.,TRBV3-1,CASSQDGAGELFF
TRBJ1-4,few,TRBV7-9,CASSLGQGRIEKLFF
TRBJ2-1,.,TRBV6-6,CASSYRQSEQFF
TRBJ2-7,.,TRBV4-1,CASSQTGTGPYEQYF
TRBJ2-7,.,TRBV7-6,CASSSGNREQYF
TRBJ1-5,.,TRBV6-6,CASSPGPGTALNQPKHF
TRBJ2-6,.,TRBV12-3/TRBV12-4,CASRIRAGANVLTF
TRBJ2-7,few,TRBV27,CASSSWDRPYEQYF
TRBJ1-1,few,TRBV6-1,CASRGTGGYEAFF
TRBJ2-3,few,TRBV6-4,CASSDSLATTQYF
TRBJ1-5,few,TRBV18,CASSPGRTTRSQPQHF
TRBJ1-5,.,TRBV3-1,CASSPQLSEAGSNQPQHF
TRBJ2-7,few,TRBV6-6,CASSWDLYEQYF
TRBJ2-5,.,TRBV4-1,CASSPFPEETQYF
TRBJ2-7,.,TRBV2,CASLLAFGEQYF
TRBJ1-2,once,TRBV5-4,CASSPPVGYGYTF
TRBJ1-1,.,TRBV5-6,CASSLQPTEAFF
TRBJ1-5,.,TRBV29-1,CSVEVSDSNQPQHF
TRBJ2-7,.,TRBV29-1,CSVGLAGVNEQYF
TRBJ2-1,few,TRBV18,CASSLRGNEQFF
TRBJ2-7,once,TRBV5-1,CASSLGHRERSPYEQYF
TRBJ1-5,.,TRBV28,CASRNFGEGNQPQHF
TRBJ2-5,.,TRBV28,CASRPRGQPKETQYF
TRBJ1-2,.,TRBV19,CASSQGGQGAYGYTF
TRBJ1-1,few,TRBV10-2,CASHMTPNTEAFF
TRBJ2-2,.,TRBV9,CASSLTTGGLGELFF
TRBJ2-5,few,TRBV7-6,CASSRGLRETQYF
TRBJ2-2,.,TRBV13,CASSLSMDREPGGGELFF
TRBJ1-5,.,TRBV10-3,CAISEKGNQPQHF
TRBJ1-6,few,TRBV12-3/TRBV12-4,CASSFLASPLHF
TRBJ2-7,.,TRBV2,CASSPRPVEQYF
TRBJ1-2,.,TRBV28,CASRSGAEGYTF